This T cell receptor beta chain was sequenced during a study of breast tumors, draining lymph nodes, adjacent tissues. Study-wide points: Most tumor T cells seemingly derive from lymph node, then expand in tumor. Tumor TCR diversity was below lymph nodes but above nontumor tissue. Tumor T cell lymph node origin was a supported hypothesis, not proven.

Via MiXCR, TCRdb re-called the multiplex PCR reads, giving one row per CDR3 protein. The table lists approximately 210,000 distinct CDR3 sequences, approximately 30% of them singletons. Ten or more counts support this clonotype. Its matching antigen is unknown. Samples came from axillary lymph nodes draining the breast cancer. The germline gives CDR1 LNHNV, CDR2 YYDKDF (reference sequence). This CDR3 region has 20 residues. Trimming took 1 base from V and 0 from J; bases not matched to a gene: 15. The genes are TRBV15 and TRBJ2-3; 8 bases are shared with TRBD2. The source is a female donor with breast cancer. Some clones in this sample may be carry-over from other donors' samples. Material for sequencing was axillary lymph node tissue. CDR3 sequence (DNA): TGTGCCACCAGCAGAGGGTGGGGAGGCGGGAGGCTTACTAGCACAGATACGCAGTATTTT. Its translation: CATSRGWGGGRLTSTDTQYF.